These 7 T cell receptor beta chains came from one sample sequenced in a study of yellow fever vaccine responses in identical twins. TCRdb independently ran MiXCR on the RT-PCR reads; one entry per CDR3 protein. Here the sample spans approximately 32,000 distinct CDR3 sequences, more than 50% being singletons. This specimen was T cells from blood (PBMCs), unsorted or a sorted subset (not recorded which), taken before or after yellow fever vaccination (not recorded which). Source of these receptors: a woman in her late teens or twenties who received the yellow fever vaccine.

CDR3 sequence: CASSSTEYYGYTF. The CDR3 nucleotides are TGTGCCAGCAGCTCGACGGAATACTATGGCTACACCTTC. This chain connects TRBV7-1 to TRBJ1-2; D call uncertain. TRBV7-1 carries the ORF label, with uncertain function. V dropped 3 bases and J dropped 3 bases, with 8 bases sitting between them. CDR3 length: 13 residues.

The chain is built from TRBV7-6 and TRBJ2-7, with D possibly matching TRBD1 (7 bases). Trimming removed 3 bases at V and 4 bases at J, with 16 bases between. This CDR3 region has 15 residues. Germline loops: CDR1 SGHVS, CDR2 FNYEAQ. CDR3 in amino acids: CASSLSQGGRYEQYF. For the CDR3, the DNA is TGTGCCAGCAGCTTGTCGCAGGGGGGTAGGTACGAGCAGTACTTC.

The gene calls are TRBV11-1 and TRBJ2-4; weak D call: TRBD1 (5 bases). CDR1 and CDR2 (germline): SGHAT, FQDESV (reference sequence). This CDR3 has 14 residues. V lost 1 base and J lost 1, with 5 bases in between. CDR3 nucleotide sequence: TGTGCCAGCAGCTTAGAGGGGGCCAAAAACATTCAGTACTTC. This codes for CASSLEGAKNIQYF. Full variable domain (missing parts from reference TRBV11-1 and TRBJ2-4): EAEVAQSPRYKITEKSQAVAFWCDPISGHATLYWYRQILGQGPELLVQFQDESVVDDSQLPKDRFSAERLKGVDSTLKIQPAELGDSAMYLCASSLEGAKNIQYFGAGTRLSVL.

This clonotype was observed a few times. This chain joins TRBV7-3 and TRBJ2-5; D ambiguous. Germline values: CDR1 SGHTA, CDR2 FQGTGA. The V end lost 0 bases, the J end lost 2 bases, and 10 bases lay between the germline ends. The length of the CDR3 is 15 residues. CDR3 residues: CASSLTTDGQETQYF. In DNA form, the CDR3 reads TGTGCCAGCAGCTTAACGACGGACGGTCAAGAGACCCAGTACTTC. The whole variable domain, remainder taken from reference TRBV7-3 and TRBJ2-5, is GAGVSQTPSNKVTEKGKYVELRCDPISGHTALYWYRQSLGQGPEFLIYFQGTGAADDSGLPNDRFFAVRPEGSVSTLKIQRTERGDSAVYLCASSLTTDGQETQYFGPGTRLLVL.

To note about this clonotype: At one of its ends the junction is not consistent with the germline gene, which may arise from a read error. The genes are TRBV7-6 and TRBJ2-5; 10 nucleotides agree with TRBD2. The CDR3 sequence is 15 residues long. The V gene's germline CDR1 is SGHVS and CDR2 FNYEAQ. CDR3 nucleotide sequence: TGTGCCAGCAGCGTAGCGGGGGGAAACCAAGAGACCCAGTACTTC. It specifies CASSVAGGNQETQYF.

This clonotype was seen a few times. CDR3 bases: TGTGCCACCAGTGATTTAGCGGGAGGTACCTACGAGCAGTACTTC. It specifies CATSDLAGGTYEQYF. This chain connects TRBV24-1 to TRBJ2-7, with TRBD2 identical over 9 bases. After removal of 1 base from V and 2 bases from J, the junction contained 2 bases not matched to a gene. Germline CDR1 reads KGHDR; CDR2 reads SFDVKD. The CDR3 spans 15 residues.

The chain combines TRBV11-2 with TRBJ2-1, with D unclear. V was pared by 1 base and J by 3 bases, with 7 bases between. This CDR3 contains 14 residues. Germline assignment: CDR1 SGHAT and CDR2 FQNNGV. CDR3 in DNA: TGTGCCAGCAGCTTAGGCTGGGACTACAATGAGCAGTTCTTC. Translation: CASSLGWDYNEQFF.